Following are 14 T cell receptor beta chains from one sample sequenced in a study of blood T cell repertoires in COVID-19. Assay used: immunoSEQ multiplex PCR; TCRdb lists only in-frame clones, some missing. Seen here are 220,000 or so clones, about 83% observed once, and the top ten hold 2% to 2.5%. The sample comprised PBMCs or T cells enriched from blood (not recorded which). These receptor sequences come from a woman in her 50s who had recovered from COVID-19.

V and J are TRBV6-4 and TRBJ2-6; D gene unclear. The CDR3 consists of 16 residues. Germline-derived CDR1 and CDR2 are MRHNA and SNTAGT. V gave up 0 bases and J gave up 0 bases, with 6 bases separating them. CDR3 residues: CASSDSLSSGANVLTF. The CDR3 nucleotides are TGTGCCAGCAGTGACTCCTTGAGCTCTGGGGCCAACGTCCTGACTTTC.

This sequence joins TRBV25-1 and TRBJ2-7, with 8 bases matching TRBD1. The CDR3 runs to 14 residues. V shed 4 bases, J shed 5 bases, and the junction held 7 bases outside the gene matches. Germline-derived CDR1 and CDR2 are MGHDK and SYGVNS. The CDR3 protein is CASSGGDRFHEQYF. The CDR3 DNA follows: TGTGCCAGCAGTGGGGGGGACAGGTTCCACGAGCAGTACTTC.

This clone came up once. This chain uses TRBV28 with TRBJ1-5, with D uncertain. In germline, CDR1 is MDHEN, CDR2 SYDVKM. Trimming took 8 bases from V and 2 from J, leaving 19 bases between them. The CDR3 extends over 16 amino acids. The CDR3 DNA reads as TGTGCCAGCTTTGGCGTAGGACCGCGGGGCAATCAGCCCCAGCATTTT. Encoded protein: CASFGVGPRGNQPQHF.

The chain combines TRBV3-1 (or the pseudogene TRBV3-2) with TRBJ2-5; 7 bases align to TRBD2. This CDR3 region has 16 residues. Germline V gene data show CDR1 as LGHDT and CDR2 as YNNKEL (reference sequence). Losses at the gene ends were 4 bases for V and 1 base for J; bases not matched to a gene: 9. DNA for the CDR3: TGTGCCAGCAGCCTAGACCGGGACTACTCCCAAGAGACCCAGTACTTC. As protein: CASSLDRDYSQETQYF.

CDR3 nucleotide sequence: TGTGCCAGCAGCTTCGGACAGTTCTATGGCTACACCTTC. The encoded protein is CASSFGQFYGYTF. This rearrangement joins TRBV11-3 to TRBJ1-2; weak D call: TRBD1 (6 bases). The germline CDR1 and CDR2 sequences are SGHNT and YENEEA. This CDR3 is built from 13 residues. The V gene lost 3 bases and the J gene lost 4 bases, with 9 bases spanning the gap. Drawing the rest from reference TRBV11-3 and TRBJ1-2, the complete variable domain is EAGVVQSPRYKIIEKKQPVAFWCNPISGHNTLYWYLQNLGQGPELLIRYENEEAVDDSQLPKDRFSAERLKGVDSTLKIQPAELGDSAVYLCASSFGQFYGYTFGSGTRLTVV.

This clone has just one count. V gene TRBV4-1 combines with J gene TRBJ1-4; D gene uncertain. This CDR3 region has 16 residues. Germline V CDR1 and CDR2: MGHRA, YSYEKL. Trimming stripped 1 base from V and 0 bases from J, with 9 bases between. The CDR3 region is CASSQVTGATNEKLFF. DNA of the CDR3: TGCGCCAGCAGCCAAGTTACCGGGGCAACTAATGAAAAACTGTTTTTT.

DNA for the CDR3: TGTGCCAGCAGTCAGACTAGGTTGTATGAGACCCAGTACTTC. It translates to CASSQTRLYETQYF. The chain uses TRBV27 and TRBJ2-5; tentative D call: TRBD2 (6 bases). The CDR3 has 14 residues. The V and J ends lost 5 bases and 5 bases respectively, with 15 bases between them. Germline CDR1 reads MNHEY; CDR2 reads SMNVEV (reference sequence).

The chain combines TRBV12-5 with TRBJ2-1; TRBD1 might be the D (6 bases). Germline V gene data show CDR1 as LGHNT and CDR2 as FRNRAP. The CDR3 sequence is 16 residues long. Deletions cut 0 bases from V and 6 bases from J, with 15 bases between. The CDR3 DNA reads TGTGCTAGTGGTTTGGTAGGGGGACAACTTTTCAATGAGCAGTTCTTC. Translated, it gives CASGLVGGQLFNEQFF.

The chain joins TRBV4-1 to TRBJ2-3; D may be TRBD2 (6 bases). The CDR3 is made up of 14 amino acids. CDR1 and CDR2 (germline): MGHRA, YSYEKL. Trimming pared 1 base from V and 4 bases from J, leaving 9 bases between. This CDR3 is CASSQGAGPDTQYF. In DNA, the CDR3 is TGCGCCAGCAGCCAAGGGGCGGGGCCAGATACGCAGTATTTT.

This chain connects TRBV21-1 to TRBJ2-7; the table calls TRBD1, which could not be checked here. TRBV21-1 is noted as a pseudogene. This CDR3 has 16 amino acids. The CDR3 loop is CATPSPGQLILYEQYF. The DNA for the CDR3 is TGTGCCACCCCCAGCCCCGGACAGCTGATTCTTTACGAGCAGTACTTC.

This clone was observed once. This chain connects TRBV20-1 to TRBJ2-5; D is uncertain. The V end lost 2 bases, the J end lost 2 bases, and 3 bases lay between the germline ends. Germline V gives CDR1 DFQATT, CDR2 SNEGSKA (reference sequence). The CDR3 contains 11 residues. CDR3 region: CSARIQETQYF. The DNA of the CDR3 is TGCAGTGCTAGAATACAAGAGACCCAGTACTTC.

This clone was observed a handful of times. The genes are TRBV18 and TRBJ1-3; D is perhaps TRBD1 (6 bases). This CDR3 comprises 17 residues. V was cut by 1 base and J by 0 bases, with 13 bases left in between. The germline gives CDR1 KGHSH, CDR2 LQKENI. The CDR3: CASSPQTGIDSGNTIYF. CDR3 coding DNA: TGTGCCAGCTCACCACAAACAGGGATCGACTCTGGAAACACCATATATTTT. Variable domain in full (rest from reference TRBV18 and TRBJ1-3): NAGVMQNPRHLVRRRGQEARLRCSPMKGHSHVYWYRQLPEEGLKFMVYLQKENIIDESGMPKERFSAEFPKEGPSILRIQQVVRGDSAAYFCASSPQTGIDSGNTIYFGEGSWLTVV.

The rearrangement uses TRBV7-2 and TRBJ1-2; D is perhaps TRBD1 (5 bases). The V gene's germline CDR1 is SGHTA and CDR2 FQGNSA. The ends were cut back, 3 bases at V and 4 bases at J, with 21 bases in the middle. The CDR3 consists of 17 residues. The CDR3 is CASSLRAGPGNGYGYTF. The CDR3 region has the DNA TGTGCCAGCAGCTTGAGAGCAGGTCCAGGGAATGGCTATGGCTACACCTTC. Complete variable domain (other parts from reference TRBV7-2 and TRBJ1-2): GAGVSQSPSNKVTEKGKDVELRCDPISGHTALYWYRQSLGQGLEFLIYFQGNSAPDKSGLPSDRFSAERTGGSVSTLTIQRTQQEDSAVYLCASSLRAGPGNGYGYTFGSGTRLTVV.

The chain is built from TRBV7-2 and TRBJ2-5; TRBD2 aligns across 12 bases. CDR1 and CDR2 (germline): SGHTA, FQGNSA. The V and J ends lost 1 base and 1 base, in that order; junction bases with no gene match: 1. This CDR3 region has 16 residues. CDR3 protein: CASSLVGLAGQETQYF. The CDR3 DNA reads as TGTGCCAGCAGCTTAGTGGGACTAGCGGGCCAAGAGACCCAGTACTTC. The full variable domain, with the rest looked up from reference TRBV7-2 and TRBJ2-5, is GAGVSQSPSNKVTEKGKDVELRCDPISGHTALYWYRQSLGQGLEFLIYFQGNSAPDKSGLPSDRFSAERTGGSVSTLTIQRTQQEDSAVYLCASSLVGLAGQETQYFGPGTRLLVL.